These 25 T cell receptor beta chains were sequenced from one sample in a study of blood T cell repertoires in COVID-19. The data were produced by immunoSEQ multiplex PCR, yet TCRdb's version contains in-frame clones alone and is incomplete. The data contain 300,000 to 450,000 clones, 80% to 90% of them singletons. Sample: PBMCs or T cells enriched from blood (not recorded which). The source is a man aged 18 to 29 who had recovered from COVID-19.

The V and J genes are TRBV5-6 and TRBJ1-1; perhaps TRBD1 as D (6 bases). V was cut by 0 bases and J by 7 bases, with 10 bases left in between. This CDR3 contains 13 residues. CDR1 and CDR2 (germline): SGHDT, YYEEEE. CDR3 bases: TGTGCCAGCAGCTTGGACAGGGTAGATGAAGCTTTCTTT. Translation: CASSLDRVDEAFF.

This chain uses TRBV9 with TRBJ1-2, with TRBD1 identical over 9 bases. Germline V gene data show CDR1 as SGDLS and CDR2 as YYNGEE. The CDR3 has 15 residues. V lost 4 bases, J lost 4 bases, and 8 bases stayed unmatched. CDR3 coding DNA: TGTGCCAGCAGCCCGAGCCCGACAGGGGGCTATGGCTACACCTTC. Translation gives CASSPSPTGGYGYTF.

The rearrangement uses TRBV14 and TRBJ1-6, with TRBD1 identical over 8 bases. This CDR3 has 14 residues. V lost 2 bases, J lost 9 bases, and 3 bases stayed unmatched. Germline CDR1 and CDR2: SGHDN and FVKESK. This CDR3 reads CASSQRDRPSPLHF. The CDR3 bases are TGTGCCAGCAGCCAACGGGACAGGCCTTCACCCCTCCACTTT.

The chain links TRBV5-4 to TRBJ1-3; TRBD1 might be the D (5 bases). This CDR3 has 16 residues. Germline-derived CDR1 and CDR2 are SGHNT and YYREEE (reference sequence). With 9 bases removed from V and 0 bases from J, the gap between germline ends came to 19 bases. The CDR3 DNA is TGTGCCACCAAAGACGGGGGATCGGTCTCTGGAAACACCATATATTTT. This gives the protein CATKDGGSVSGNTIYF.

Turning to this clone: The junction departs from germline at one end; a sequencing error may be responsible. The chain has TRBV7-2 and TRBJ2-1; D perhaps matches TRBD2 (6 bases). The germline gives CDR1 SGHTA, CDR2 FQGNSA. This CDR3 has 16 residues. DNA for the CDR3: TGTGCCAGCAGCCTAGCCGGGACTGGGTCCTACAATGAGCAGTTCTTC. It specifies CASSLAGTGSYNEQFF.

The rearrangement links TRBV12-3 or TRBV12-4 to TRBJ2-5; D is undetermined. CDR3 length: 13 amino acids. V was pared by 7 bases and J by 4 bases, with 13 bases between. CDR3 residues: CASNEISGETQYF. CDR3 coding DNA: TGTGCCAGCAATGAGATTTCGGGAGAGACCCAGTACTTC.

V gene TRBV3-1 (or the pseudogene TRBV3-2) combines with J gene TRBJ2-7; D is unresolved. This CDR3 has 14 residues. Germline loops: CDR1 LGHDT, CDR2 YNNKEL (reference sequence). V was shortened by 4 bases and J by 3 bases, with 13 bases between the two germline ends. This CDR3 is CASSLTSSNYEQYF. The CDR3 bases are TGTGCCAGCAGCCTAACTTCCTCTAACTACGAGCAGTACTTC.

The rearrangement joins TRBV5-8 to TRBJ2-1, with D unclear. CDR3 size: 11 residues. V was trimmed by 2 bases and J by 7 bases, leaving 4 bases between them. The germline gives CDR1 SGHTS, CDR2 YDEGEE. The CDR3 is CASSFRNEQFF. The CDR3 region has the DNA TGTGCCAGCAGCTTTCGGAATGAGCAGTTCTTC.

V is TRBV5-1 and J is TRBJ1-1; no clear D. Germline V lookup: CDR1 SGHRS, CDR2 YFSETQ. V lost 4 bases, J lost 3 bases, and 10 bases lay in between. The CDR3 runs to 13 residues. The CDR3 region is CASSPDTYTEAFF. In nucleotides, the CDR3 is TGCGCCAGCAGCCCCGACACTTACACTGAAGCTTTCTTT.

This sequence joins TRBV5-6 and TRBJ1-5, with TRBD1 as a possible D gene (6 bases). The germline V gene encodes CDR1 SGHDT and CDR2 YYEEEE. The CDR3 loop spans 14 amino acids. The V end lost 0 bases, the J end lost 10 bases, and 14 bases lay between the germline ends. CDR3 protein: CASSLGPGTPPQHF. The CDR3, as DNA: TGTGCCAGCAGCTTGGGGCCAGGGACACCACCCCAGCATTTT.

The rearrangement links TRBV9 to TRBJ2-1, with D uncertain. CDR1 is SGDLS and CDR2 is YYNGEE in the germline V gene. Between the trimmed V and J ends, which lost 3 bases and 10 bases, there was a span of 5 bases. This CDR3 has 10 residues. CDR3 sequence (DNA): TGTGCCAGCAGCGGTCGGGAGCAGTTCTTC. Protein product: CASSGREQFF. The full variable domain, rest sourced from reference TRBV9 and TRBJ2-1, is DSGVTQTPKHLITATGQRVTLRCSPRSGDLSVYWYQQSLDQGLQFLIQYYNGEERAKGNILERFSAQQFPDLHSELNLSSLELGDSALYFCASSGREQFFGPGTRLTVL.

The chain links TRBV7-9 to TRBJ1-4; 7 bases are shared with TRBD1. The CDR3 length is 14 residues. Unmatched junction bases numbered 9, after V lost 4 bases and J lost 10 bases. The germline V gene has CDR1 SEHNR and CDR2 FQNEAQ (reference sequence). The DNA for the CDR3 is TGTGCCAGCAGCTCAGACACCCAGGGGGGAAAACTGTTTTTT. It codes for CASSSDTQGGKLFF.

This clone came up a few times. The chain combines TRBV19 with TRBJ1-6, with TRBD1 as a possible D gene (5 bases). Trimming removed 8 bases at V and 0 bases at J, with 8 bases between. Per germline, CDR1 LNHDA and CDR2 SQIVND (reference sequence). This CDR3 is built from 14 residues. CDR3 sequence (DNA): TGTGCCAGTCGGGGGGACTCCTATAATTCACCCCTCCACTTT. This sequence encodes CASRGDSYNSPLHF.

The chain couples TRBV19 to TRBJ1-1, with 9 bases lining up with TRBD1. Germline V gene data show CDR1 as LNHDA and CDR2 as SQIVND (reference sequence). The CDR3 extends over 15 amino acids. The trim removed 1 base at V and 5 bases at J, leaving 5 bases unmatched. The CDR3 coding sequence is TGTGCCAGTAGTATAGTCGGACAGGGGATGACTGAAGCTTTCTTT. Its translation is CASSIVGQGMTEAFF.

The chain uses TRBV11-3 and TRBJ2-1, with no clear D. There are 14 residues in the CDR3. V lost 0 bases and J 2 bases, leaving 5 bases between the germline ends. CDR1 SGHNT and CDR2 YENEEA come from the germline V gene. The CDR3 DNA follows: TGTGCCAGCAGCTTAGACCCCGCCTACAATGAGCAGTTCTTC. As protein: CASSLDPAYNEQFF.

Remarks on this clone: This CDR3 is also generated by other DNA sequences in the sample. The chain employs TRBV9 and TRBJ1-1; D unclear. V lost 0 bases to trimming and J lost 1 base, with 7 bases between them. Germline CDR1 reads SGDLS; CDR2 reads YYNGEE. The CDR3 consists of 14 residues. CDR3 loop: CASSVGAGNTEAFF. The DNA for the CDR3 is TGTGCCAGCAGCGTAGGGGCAGGGAACACTGAAGCTTTCTTT.

The chain joins TRBV7-9 to TRBJ2-7; 7 positions agree with TRBD2. V shed 5 bases, J shed 8 bases, and the junction held 18 bases outside the gene matches. There are 16 residues in the CDR3. Per the germline V gene, CDR1 is SEHNR and CDR2 is FQNEAQ (reference sequence). Written as DNA, the CDR3 is TGTGCCAGCAGCCCCGGGGGGTTGGCGGCTGGGGATAAGCAGTACTTC. Amino acid sequence: CASSPGGLAAGDKQYF. The full variable domain, completed using reference TRBV7-9 and TRBJ2-7, is DTGVSQNPRHKITKRGQNVTFRCDPISEHNRLYWYRQTLGQGPEFLTYFQNEAQLEKSRLLSDRFSAERPKGSFSTLEIQRTEQGDSAMYLCASSPGGLAAGDKQYFGPGTRLTVT.

The J gene is TRBJ2-2, the V gene TRBV5-1; D is possibly TRBD2 (6 bases). The CDR3 runs to 16 residues. V gave up 0 bases and J gave up 1 base, with 10 bases separating them. The germline CDR1 and CDR2 sequences are SGHRS and YFSETQ. In DNA, the CDR3 is TGCGCCAGCAGCTTGGGGGCGGGATTGAACACCGGGGAGCTGTTTTTT. It is translated as CASSLGAGLNTGELFF. The variable domain in full, completed from reference TRBV5-1 and TRBJ2-2, reads KAGVTQTPRYLIKTRGQQVTLSCSPISGHRSVSWYQQTPGQGLQFLFEYFSETQRNKGNFPGRFSGRQFSNSRSEMNVSTLELGDSALYLCASSLGAGLNTGELFFGEGSRLTVL.

V usage is TRBV21-1 and J usage is TRBJ2-2; TRBD2, the D gene given by the table, was not confirmed from the DNA. TRBV21-1 is an annotated pseudogene. The CDR3 loop spans 12 amino acids. CDR3 DNA: TGTGCTATAGAACCGGAGGGAGGGGAGCTGTTTTTT. Translating it yields CAIEPEGGELFF.

The chain combines TRBV18 with TRBJ1-5; D unclear. Germline V gives CDR1 KGHSH, CDR2 LQKENI. The CDR3 is 13 amino acids. V gave up 3 bases and J gave up 6 bases, with 9 bases separating them. CDR3 protein: CASSPSPGQPQHF. DNA for the CDR3: TGTGCCAGCTCACCTTCTCCGGGTCAGCCCCAGCATTTT.

The chain joins TRBV3-1 (or the pseudogene TRBV3-2) to TRBJ2-7; 7 bases align to TRBD1. Germline CDR1 and CDR2: LGHDT and YNNKEL (reference sequence). The CDR3 runs 13 residues. V lost 4 bases and J lost 3; bases outside the gene matches: 3. The CDR3 DNA follows: TGTGCCAGCAGCCGGGACAGAGACTACGAGCAGTACTTC. This gives the protein CASSRDRDYEQYF.

J is TRBJ2-3 and V is TRBV12-2; TRBD2 reflects the table's D call only, with no check against the DNA. TRBV12-2 is tagged as a pseudogene. The CDR3 runs 16 residues. The CDR3 region is CASRPFKGGPPDTQYF. Written as DNA, the CDR3 is TGTGCAAGTCGCCCCTTTAAGGGAGGGCCTCCAGATACGCAGTATTTT.

The chain recombines TRBV6-5 with TRBJ1-2; tentatively, D is TRBD1 (6 bases). Germline V gene data show CDR1 as MNHEY and CDR2 as SVGAGI. V lost 4 bases, J lost 4 bases, and 19 bases lay in between. CDR3 length: 16 residues. CDR3 residues: CASSFTYREGSYGYTF. Here the CDR3 DNA reads TGTGCCAGCAGTTTTACATACAGGGAGGGAAGCTATGGCTACACCTTC.

The rearrangement links TRBV5-1 to TRBJ2-7; 10 bases are a match to TRBD2. The germline CDR1 and CDR2 sequences are SGHRS and YFSETQ. The trim removed 4 bases at V and 0 bases at J, leaving 10 bases unmatched. CDR3 length equals 17 residues. Written as DNA, the CDR3 is TGCGCCAGCAGCCCCAGGACTAGCGGCCTTCTCTCCTACGAGCAGTACTTC. Protein product: CASSPRTSGLLSYEQYF.

In its sample, this clone was seen once. The rearrangement links TRBV4-3 to TRBJ1-4; D is unclear. Germline-derived CDR1 and CDR2 are LGHNA and YSLEER. The CDR3 sequence is 14 residues long. V was shortened by 0 bases and J by 7 bases, with 9 bases between the two germline ends. The CDR3 loop is CASSQEYSSEKLFF. CDR3 DNA sequence: TGCGCCAGCAGCCAAGAGTATAGCAGTGAAAAACTGTTTTTT.